These 4 T cell receptor beta chains were all obtained from the same sample, sequenced in a study of T cells in Graves' hyperthyroidism and ophthalmopathy (dated by TCRdb to the late 2010s). Library creation used multiplex PCR. The listed sequencing device is Illumina HiSeq 2000. The TCR beta CDR3 regions were amplified from RNA transcripts. For the first round of RT-PCR on the TCR CDR3, the HTBI primer set was used together with the Qiagen OneStep RT-PCR kit. Starting from the raw public reads, TCRdb applied fastp trimming at Q25, assembled clones with MiXCR and retained in-frame beta chains. Each entry merges the rows of one CDR3 protein and shows their most common DNA and genes. Across this sample there are roughly 420,000 distinct CDR3 sequences, with roughly 14% seen only once. The leading ten clones occupy roughly an eighth of the sample. The material sequenced was blood. These receptors came from a young woman with Graves' hyperthyroidism.

This clonotype was seen many times. V gene TRBV20-1 combines with J gene TRBJ1-5, with TRBD1 matching over 8 bases. With V trimmed by 0 bases and J by 0 bases, 19 bases remained unmatched. The germline CDR1 and CDR2 sequences are DFQATT and SNEGSKA (reference sequence). The CDR3 loop spans 21 amino acids. In DNA, the CDR3 is TGCAGTGCTAGAGATCCAAAGGAAACAGGGGGTATCAATCATAGCAATCAGCCCCAGCATTTT. As protein: CSARDPKETGGINHSNQPQHF.

This clonotype has ten or more counts. The gene calls are TRBV20-1 and TRBJ1-3; D remains ambiguous. Per germline, CDR1 DFQATT and CDR2 SNEGSKA (reference sequence). The V gene lost 0 bases and the J gene lost 4 bases, with 7 bases spanning the gap. This CDR3 is built from 13 residues. As DNA, the CDR3 is TGCAGTGCTAGAGATGAAGGAGGAAACACCATATATTTT. Its protein is CSARDEGGNTIYF.

This clonotype was recorded at least ten times. The chain recombines TRBV7-9 with TRBJ1-2, with D tentatively TRBD1 (5 bases). Germline V gives CDR1 SEHNR, CDR2 FQNEAQ (reference sequence). V was pared by 4 bases and J by 8 bases, with 17 bases between. This CDR3 is 14 amino acids long. The CDR3 spells CASSSRVEILGYTF. CDR3 sequence (DNA): TGTGCCAGCAGCTCCAGGGTCGAGATTTTGGGCTACACCTTC.

This clonotype was picked up many times. The chain combines TRBV27 with TRBJ2-2, with D perhaps TRBD1 or TRBD2 (5 bases each). This CDR3 comprises 16 residues. Germline V gene lookup returns CDR1 MNHEY and CDR2 SMNVEV (reference sequence). Trimming took 2 bases from V and 2 from J, leaving 12 bases between them. The DNA of the CDR3 is TGTGCCAGCAGTTTAGGGGCAGGGAGTAACACCGGGGAGCTGTTTTTT. Protein product: CASSLGAGSNTGELFF.